These 15 T cell receptor beta chains share one sample of origin, sequenced in a study of T cells in Graves' hyperthyroidism and ophthalmopathy. The source material, RNA transcripts, was used to amplify TCR beta CDR3 regions. The HTBI primer set served for first-round RT-PCR of the TCR CDR3. In TCRdb, the multiplex PCR reads were re-called with MiXCR into one record per CDR3 protein. Among hundreds of thousands of distinct CDR3 sequences listed, roughly a sixth were seen once. Sequencing was done on a sample of blood. The receptors were gathered from a young woman with Graves' hyperthyroidism.

This clonotype was picked up many times. This rearrangement joins TRBV20-1 to TRBJ2-7, with D unresolved. Germline CDR1 and CDR2: DFQATT and SNEGSKA (reference sequence). The ends were cut back, 0 bases at V and 0 bases at J, with 18 bases in the middle. This CDR3 is 17 amino acids long. The CDR3, as DNA: TGCAGTGCTAGAGATGGGAACTGGAGCAGGTTCTCCTACGAGCAGTACTTC. Protein: CSARDGNWSRFSYEQYF.

This clonotype came up many times. The J gene is TRBJ1-2, the V gene TRBV7-9; D remains ambiguous. This CDR3 is 8 amino acids long. From germline, CDR1 is SEHNR and CDR2 FQNEAQ (reference sequence). V was shortened by 10 bases and J by 8 bases, with 5 bases between the two germline ends. The CDR3 spells CAIQGYTF. The CDR3, as DNA: TGTGCCATCCAGGGCTACACCTTC.

This clonotype was seen ten or more times. The chain joins TRBV30 to TRBJ2-3; no firm D call. V was pared by 0 bases and J by 6 bases, with 4 bases between. The germline gives CDR1 GTSNPN, CDR2 SVGIG (reference sequence). This CDR3 comprises 11 residues. This chain's CDR3 is CAWSVWDTQYF. The CDR3 DNA follows: TGTGCCTGGAGTGTATGGGATACGCAGTATTTT.

The rearrangement uses TRBV3-1 and TRBJ2-7; D gene ambiguous. The V end lost 3 bases, the J end lost 1 base, and 10 bases lay between the germline ends. Germline loops: CDR1 LGHDT, CDR2 YNNKEL (reference sequence). This CDR3 is built from 14 residues. CDR3 sequence: CASSQFISSYEQYF. The DNA for the CDR3 is TGTGCCAGCAGCCAGTTCATCTCTTCCTACGAGCAGTACTTC.

This chain uses TRBV7-3 with TRBJ2-1, with 9 bases matching TRBD2. There are 15 residues in the CDR3. V lost 1 base, J lost 7 bases, and 5 bases stayed unmatched. The V gene's germline CDR1 is SGHTA and CDR2 FQGTGA. The DNA of the CDR3 is TGTGCCAGCAGCTTAAGTGGTAGCGGGAGTAATGAGCAGTTCTTC. It specifies CASSLSGSGSNEQFF.

This clonotype occurred a few times. The CDR3 nucleotides are TGTGCCAGCAGCGTGACTAGCAGCCATGAGCAGTTCTTC. Its translation is CASSVTSSHEQFF. V is TRBV9 and J is TRBJ2-1; 7 bases match TRBD2. Per germline, CDR1 SGDLS and CDR2 YYNGEE. The J segment lost 8 bases and the V segment lost 2 bases, leaving 4 bases of the junction unmatched. The CDR3 covers 13 residues.

This clonotype occurred many times. The genes are TRBV12-3 or TRBV12-4 and TRBJ1-4, with D possibly TRBD1 on 6 matching bases. V was pared by 2 bases and J by 7 bases, with 14 bases between. The CDR3 is 15 residues long. The CDR3, as DNA: TGTGCCAGCAGTTTAAGAAGGGGAGGGGGTGAAAAACTGTTTTTT. This codes for CASSLRRGGGEKLFF.

The rearrangement uses TRBV18 and TRBJ1-2; D remains ambiguous. V lost 2 bases and J 2 bases, leaving 6 bases between the germline ends. Looked up from germline, CDR1 is KGHSH and CDR2 is LQKENI. This CDR3 has 13 amino acids. CDR3 bases: TGTGCCAGCTCACCAAGTACGAACTATGGCTACACCTTC. This encodes CASSPSTNYGYTF. The full variable domain, completed using reference TRBV18 and TRBJ1-2, is NAGVMQNPRHLVRRRGQEARLRCSPMKGHSHVYWYRQLPEEGLKFMVYLQKENIIDESGMPKERFSAEFPKEGPSILRIQQVVRGDSAAYFCASSPSTNYGYTFGSGTRLTVV.

This clonotype was counted between two and nine times. The rearrangement links TRBV14 to TRBJ1-2; unclear D gene. This CDR3 comprises 13 residues. Trimming took 2 bases from V and 4 from J, leaving 8 bases between them. The germline CDR1 and CDR2 sequences are SGHDN and FVKESK. CDR3 nucleotides: TGTGCCAGCAGCCAATCGATACTCTATGGCTACACCTTC. It yields the protein CASSQSILYGYTF.

This clonotype has ten or more counts. The J gene is TRBJ2-5, the V gene TRBV18, with 9 bases identical to TRBD2. The germline V gene has CDR1 KGHSH and CDR2 LQKENI. The CDR3 is 14 residues long. V gave up 1 base and J gave up 5 bases; unmatched junction bases: 2. CDR3 DNA sequence: TGTGCCAGCTCACCACTAGCGGGAGTGGAGACCCAGTACTTC. Translation gives CASSPLAGVETQYF.

A remark on this clonotype: A much bigger clone sits one base away, suggesting this may be a read error. The rearrangement links TRBV6-1 to TRBJ2-7, with D tentatively TRBD1 (5 bases). Germline V gene sequence: CDR1 MNHNS, CDR2 SASEGT. The ends were cut back, 6 bases at V and 0 bases at J, with 21 bases in the middle. The CDR3 is 17 amino acids. In DNA form, the CDR3 reads TGTGCCAGCAGCGATCACGGCCGGACAACCCCCTCCTACGAGCAGTACTTC. This codes for CASSDHGRTTPSYEQYF.

A few counts support this clonotype. J is TRBJ1-5 and V is TRBV10-3; no firm D call. The CDR3 has 13 residues. Trimming shortened V by 9 bases and J by 2 bases, and 11 bases separated the two germline ends. CDR1 and CDR2 (germline): ENHRY, SYGVKD. The CDR3 DNA sequence: TGTGCCATAACCCCCGGGCGCAATCAGCCCCAGCATTTT. This sequence encodes CAITPGRNQPQHF.

This chain uses TRBV6-2 or TRBV6-3 with TRBJ2-7; no clear D. Trimming took off 5 bases at V and 6 bases at J, with 11 bases between the two ends. The germline CDR1 and CDR2 sequences are MNHEY and SVGEGT. This CDR3 region has 12 residues. CDR3 sequence (DNA): TGTGCCAGCAGTAACACGCTACGCGAGCAGTACTTC. Translation: CASSNTLREQYF.

This clonotype was counted many times. V gene TRBV12-3 or TRBV12-4 combines with J gene TRBJ2-1, with D possibly TRBD2 on 7 matching bases. The CDR3 consists of 14 residues. V lost 3 bases to trimming and J lost 7 bases, with 13 bases between them. Here the CDR3 reads CASSFGGRGNEQFF. The CDR3 nucleotides are TGTGCCAGCAGTTTTGGAGGGAGGGGGAATGAGCAGTTCTTC.

This clonotype was found many times. The chain uses TRBV5-1 and TRBJ1-2; 8 bases align to TRBD1. Germline CDR1 reads SGHRS; CDR2 reads YFSETQ. There are 13 residues in the CDR3. V was pared by 4 bases and J by 4 bases, with 3 bases of the junction left unmatched. CDR3 sequence (DNA): TGCGCCAGCAGCGCGGGACAGGTCTATGGCTACACCTTC. It encodes CASSAGQVYGYTF.